This T cell receptor beta chain was recorded in a study of T cell repertoires in cytomegalovirus infection (dated by TCRdb to about 2019). General notes on the study: Donor HLA type was relevant to the analysis, because carriage of CMV infection together with the matching HLA type was indicated by public TCR beta signatures. Overall results and qualifications from the work: In both this cohort and an independent cohort of a few hundred donors, the cumulative frequency of public TCR beta family members distinguished carriers of CMV infection plus the relevant HLA type. The ex vivo response was dominated by HLA-C-restricted CMV-specific TCR beta clonotypes, and the single most frequent clonotype in two of eight donors was supplied by these HLA-C-restricted clonotypes.

This clonotype was recorded many times. This clone's antigen is unknown. The record has no base qualities; no much larger clone is one base away. The reads were generated on an Illumina HiSeq 1500. TCRdb trimmed the raw reads at Q25, called clones with MiXCR and kept productive beta chains. One record per CDR3 amino acid sequence lists the most common genes and DNA. For this sample the table gives around 130,000 distinct CDR3 sequences, of which roughly 9% were detected only once. Roughly a tenth of the sample rests with the top ten. Sequencing used PBMCs. The clonotype was recovered from a human donor in good health (CMV status not recorded). Some clones in this sample may be carry-over from other donors' samples.

CDR3 reads: CASSLDGGTYGYTF. The bases are TGTGCCAGCAGCTTAGACGGTGGGACCTATGGCTACACCTTC. The rearranged chain carries TRBV7-2 and TRBJ1-2; D gene: possibly TRBD1, on 5 matching bases. The germline ends are 10 bases apart after V is trimmed by 1 base and J by 4 bases. CDR1 SGHTA and CDR2 FQGNSA are derived from the germline V gene. Including cysteine and phenylalanine, the CDR3 has 14 amino acids. Just the 42-base CDR3 DNA is kept, in frame starting at base 1.